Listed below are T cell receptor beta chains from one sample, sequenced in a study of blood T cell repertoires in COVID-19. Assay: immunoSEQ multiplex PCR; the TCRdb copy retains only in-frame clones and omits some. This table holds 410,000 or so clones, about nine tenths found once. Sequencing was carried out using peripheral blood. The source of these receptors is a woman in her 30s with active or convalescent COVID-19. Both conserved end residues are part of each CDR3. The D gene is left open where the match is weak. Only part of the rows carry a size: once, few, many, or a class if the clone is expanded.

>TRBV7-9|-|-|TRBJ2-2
TGTGCCAGCAGCTTTGCCGGGGGAAGCACCGGGGAGCTGTTTTTT
CASSFAGGSTGELFF
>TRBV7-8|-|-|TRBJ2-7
TGTGCCAGCAGTTCGGGACTTCAGTCCGAGCAGTACTTC
CASSSGLQSEQYF
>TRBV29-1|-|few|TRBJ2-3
TGCAGCGTTGAAGATAGCAGGGCCCCAGATACGCAGTATTTT
CSVEDSRAPDTQYF
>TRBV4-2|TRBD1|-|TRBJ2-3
TGTGCCAGCAGCTATACAGGGGCAGACACAGATACGCAGTATTTT
CASSYTGADTDTQYF
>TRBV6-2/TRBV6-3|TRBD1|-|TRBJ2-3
TGTGCCAGCAGTTACCCGACAGGGCACACAGATACGCAGTATTTT
CASSYPTGHTDTQYF
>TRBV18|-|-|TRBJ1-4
TGTGCCAGCTCACTCCTCCGGACAGACTCAAATGAAAAACTGTTTTTT
CASSLLRTDSNEKLFF
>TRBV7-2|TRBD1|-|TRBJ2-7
TGTGCCAGCAGGCCAGGGGGTGCTAGGTATCAGGAGCAGTACTTC
CASRPGGARYQEQYF
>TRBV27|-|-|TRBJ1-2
TGTGCCAGCGGGCGAGGGGAGATAGGGGGTGGCTACACCTTC
CASGRGEIGGGYTF
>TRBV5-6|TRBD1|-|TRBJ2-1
TGTGCCAGCAGCCTGCCCTATCCGGGACAGGGGGCAGATGAGCAGTTCTTC
CASSLPYPGQGADEQFF
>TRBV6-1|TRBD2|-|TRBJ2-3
TGTGCCAGCAGTGAAGCGCTGAGGACTAGCGGGGGAACGCAGTATTTT
CASSEALRTSGGTQYF
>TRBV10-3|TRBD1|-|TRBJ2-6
TGTGCCATTACCCCCGGGACAGGTTTTTCTGGGGCCAACGTCCTGACTTTC
CAITPGTGFSGANVLTF
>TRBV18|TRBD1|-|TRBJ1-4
TGTGCCAGCTCACCCTCCACAGGGGCGTTTGGTGAAAAACTGTTTTTT
CASSPSTGAFGEKLFF
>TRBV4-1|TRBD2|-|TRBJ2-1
TGCGCCAGCAGCCAAGATATGGCGGGAGCCTACAATGAGCAGTTCTTC
CASSQDMAGAYNEQFF
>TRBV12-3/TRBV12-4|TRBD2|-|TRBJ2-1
TGTGCCAGCAGTACGGGGGGTAACAATGAGCAGTTCTTC
CASSTGGNNEQFF
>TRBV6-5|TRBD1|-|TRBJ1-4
TGTGCCAGCAGTTATGGGGGACAGGGTCTTGAAAAACTGTTTTTT
CASSYGGQGLEKLFF
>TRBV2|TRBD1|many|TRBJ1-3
TGTGCCAGCAGTGATACAGGGGCGGTGGTCACCATATATTTT
CASSDTGAVVTIYF
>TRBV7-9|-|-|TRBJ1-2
TGTGCCAGCAGACAAGACAGCCACTATGGCTACACCTTC
CASRQDSHYGYTF
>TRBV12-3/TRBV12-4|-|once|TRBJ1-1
TGTGCCAGCAGTTTAGGGAGGTTTGAAGCTTTCTTT
CASSLGRFEAFF
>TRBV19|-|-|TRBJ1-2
TGTGCCAGTAAAAGGACAGAGGCTAACTATGGCTACACCTTC
CASKRTEANYGYTF
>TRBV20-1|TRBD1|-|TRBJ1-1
TGCAGTGCTAGTCGGACAGGGGGCTACTTTACTCGGGGGAACACTGAAGCTTTCTTT
CSASRTGGYFTRGNTEAFF
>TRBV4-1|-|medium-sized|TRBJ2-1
TGCGCCAGCAGCCCAGGGGTCCGGACCTCCGGCGATGAGCAGTTCTTC
CASSPGVRTSGDEQFF
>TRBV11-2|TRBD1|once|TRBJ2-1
TGTGCCAGCAGCTTAGAGGGACAGAGGCGCAATGAGCAGTTCTTC
CASSLEGQRRNEQFF
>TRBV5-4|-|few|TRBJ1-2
TGTGCCAGCAGCCCAGATCGAGGGTTCGATGGCTACACCTTC
CASSPDRGFDGYTF